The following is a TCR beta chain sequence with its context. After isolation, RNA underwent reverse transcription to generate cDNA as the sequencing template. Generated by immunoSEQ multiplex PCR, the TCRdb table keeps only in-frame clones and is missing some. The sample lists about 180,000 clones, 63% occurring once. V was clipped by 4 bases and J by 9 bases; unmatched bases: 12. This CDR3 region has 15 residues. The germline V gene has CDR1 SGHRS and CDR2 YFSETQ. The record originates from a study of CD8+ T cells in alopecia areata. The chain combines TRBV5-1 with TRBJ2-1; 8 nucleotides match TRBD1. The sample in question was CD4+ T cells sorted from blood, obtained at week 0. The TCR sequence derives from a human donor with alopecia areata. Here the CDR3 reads CASSTVRTGGSEQFF. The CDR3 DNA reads TGCGCCAGCAGCACCGTTAGAACAGGGGGGAGTGAGCAGTTCTTC.